A single sample is the source of the 22 T cell receptor beta chains below, sequenced in a study of blood T cell repertoires in COVID-19 (dated by TCRdb to 2018 to 2020). Libraries came from the immunoSEQ multiplex PCR assay. The clones in this table, taken by TCRdb from immuneACCESS, are in-frame only. Not every clone is retained; where verified, under half of the shortfall comes from an unresolved V gene, and the cause of the rest is unknown. This sample comprises some 520,000 clones, approximately 92% of them detected only once. Clones ranked in the top ten supply 0.7% to 1% of the sample. Sequences were obtained from peripheral blood. The receptors were gathered from a man younger than 35 with COVID-19, enrolled during active disease.

This clone appeared a single time. The chain employs TRBV5-4 and TRBJ2-7, with TRBD2 identical over 7 bases. V trimming: 6 bases; J trimming: 2 bases; junction bases outside the gene matches: 11. The CDR3 extends over 15 amino acids. The V gene's germline CDR1 is SGHNT and CDR2 YYREEE (reference sequence). CDR3 sequence reads: CASKIGGGRAYEQYF. For the CDR3, the DNA is TGTGCCAGCAAAATTGGGGGAGGGCGAGCCTACGAGCAGTACTTC.

The rearrangement joins TRBV27 to TRBJ2-7, with TRBD2 as a possible D gene (5 bases). CDR3 size: 14 residues. V was cut by 5 bases and J by 3 bases, with 14 bases left in between. The V gene's germline CDR1 is MNHEY and CDR2 SMNVEV (reference sequence). This CDR3 is CASSPAGVDYEQYF. CDR3 bases: TGTGCCAGCAGTCCTGCCGGGGTTGACTACGAGCAGTACTTC.

This rearrangement joins TRBV27 to TRBJ1-6; 9 bases match TRBD1. This CDR3 comprises 15 residues. The germline V gene encodes CDR1 MNHEY and CDR2 SMNVEV (reference sequence). V was clipped by 2 bases and J by 9 bases; unmatched bases: 5. CDR3 sequence: CASSLMDRGVSPLHF. The CDR3 nucleotides read TGTGCCAGCAGTTTAATGGACAGGGGAGTTTCACCCCTCCACTTT.

The gene calls are TRBV28 and TRBJ2-1; 9 bases are a match to TRBD2. This CDR3 is 15 amino acids long. Germline-derived CDR1 and CDR2 are MDHEN and SYDVKM. The V gene end was trimmed by 2 bases and the J gene end by 8 bases; junction bases not matched to a gene: 7. The CDR3 region is CASSLLAGSGDEQFF. The CDR3 DNA sequence: TGTGCCAGCAGTTTACTAGCGGGAAGTGGAGATGAGCAGTTCTTC.

The chain has TRBV12-2 and TRBJ1-1; no DNA check was done on the table's D call, TRBD1. TRBV12-2 is a documented pseudogene. This CDR3 is 15 amino acids long. CDR3 loop: CASRLPQAMNTEAFF. The CDR3 region has the DNA TGTGCAAGTCGCTTGCCCCAGGCTATGAACACTGAAGCTTTCTTT.

The chain combines TRBV5-1 with TRBJ2-3; TRBD2 matches at 10 bases. Germline CDR1 is SGHRS and CDR2 is YFSETQ. V gave up 7 bases and J gave up 8 bases; unmatched junction bases: 13. The CDR3 has 15 amino acids. The DNA for the CDR3 is TGCGCCAGCCGAACCGAAAGCGGGGGGGCTGGTACGCAGTATTTT. Encoded protein: CASRTESGGAGTQYF. Full variable domain (remainder filled in from reference TRBV5-1 and TRBJ2-3): KAGVTQTPRYLIKTRGQQVTLSCSPISGHRSVSWYQQTPGQGLQFLFEYFSETQRNKGNFPGRFSGRQFSNSRSEMNVSTLELGDSALYLCASRTESGGAGTQYFGPGTRLTVL.

This clone was seen repeatedly, ten times or more. In nucleotides, the CDR3 is TGCGCCAGCGGGCACAATGAGCAGTTCTTC. Amino acid sequence: CASGHNEQFF. The chain is built from TRBV4-1 and TRBJ2-1, with D unclear. The CDR3 has 10 residues. Trimming stripped 8 bases from V and 5 bases from J, with 4 bases between. Germline CDR1 is MGHRA and CDR2 is YSYEKL.

J is TRBJ1-4 and V is TRBV9, with 9 bases matching TRBD1. Germline trimming cut 3 bases from V and 6 bases from J; bases unmatched to any gene: 3. Per germline, CDR1 SGDLS and CDR2 YYNGEE. This CDR3 is built from 14 residues. The CDR3 bases are TGTGCCAGCAGCGCGACAGGGGGTGATGAAAAACTGTTTTTT. Translation: CASSATGGDEKLFF.

The rearrangement links TRBV19 to TRBJ2-5, with D perhaps matching TRBD1 (5 bases). V dropped 3 bases and J dropped 4 bases, with 18 bases sitting between them. The germline V gene encodes CDR1 LNHDA and CDR2 SQIVND (reference sequence). This CDR3 is 16 amino acids long. The CDR3 is CASSILAGPPGETQYF. CDR3 nucleotides: TGTGCCAGTAGTATCCTGGCAGGGCCGCCCGGAGAGACCCAGTACTTC.

The chain uses TRBV28 and TRBJ1-2; 7 nucleotides agree with TRBD1. The CDR3 has 15 residues. Germline CDR1 MDHEN, CDR2 SYDVKM. With V trimmed by 6 bases and J by 4 bases, 11 bases remained unmatched. CDR3 DNA sequence: TGTGCCAGCAGAACTAGCTACGGGACAGTCTATGGCTACACCTTC. Amino acids: CASRTSYGTVYGYTF.

The chain couples TRBV9 to TRBJ2-3; 8 bases map to TRBD2. Germline V gives CDR1 SGDLS, CDR2 YYNGEE. This CDR3 is 15 amino acids long. V shed 7 bases, J shed 3 bases, and the junction held 10 bases outside the gene matches. In nucleotides, the CDR3 is TGTGCCAGCGGTAACGGGAGGGCCCGAACAGATACGCAGTATTTT. Protein product: CASGNGRARTDTQYF. The full variable domain, rest sourced from reference TRBV9 and TRBJ2-3, is DSGVTQTPKHLITATGQRVTLRCSPRSGDLSVYWYQQSLDQGLQFLIQYYNGEERAKGNILERFSAQQFPDLHSELNLSSLELGDSALYFCASGNGRARTDTQYFGPGTRLTVL.

The chain uses TRBV19 and TRBJ1-3, with unresolved D. The germline CDR1 and CDR2 sequences are LNHDA and SQIVND (reference sequence). There are 14 residues in the CDR3. Trimming stripped 4 bases from V and 4 bases from J, with 11 bases between. The DNA for the CDR3 is TGTGCCAGTAGTAGGTTAGGAGACGGAAACACCATATATTTT. It translates to CASSRLGDGNTIYF.

With respect to this clone: A read error may produce the germline difference seen at one junction end. The V and J genes are TRBV11-3 and TRBJ1-2; TRBD1 matches at 9 bases. Germline V gene sequence: CDR1 SGHNT, CDR2 YENEEA. The CDR3 sequence is 15 residues long. CDR3: CASSLGMGPGQGLLF. CDR3 coding DNA: TGTGCCAGCAGCTTAGGAATGGGGCCGGGACAGGGTTTACTCTTC.

This chain uses TRBV4-1 with TRBJ1-4; TRBD1 matches 9 bases. The V gene's germline CDR1 is MGHRA and CDR2 YSYEKL. The CDR3 consists of 17 residues. The junction had 12 bases not matched to a gene; V was cut back by 2 bases and J by 8 bases. The CDR3 coding sequence is TGCGCCAGCAGCCAACCTGCTAAGGGACAGGGAGGGGAAAAACTGTTTTTT. It yields the protein CASSQPAKGQGGEKLFF.

This clone was counted a single time. J is TRBJ2-2 and V is TRBV7-6; D is perhaps TRBD2 (5 bases). The CDR3 extends over 16 amino acids. The V end was cut by 0 bases, the J end by 2 bases, with 10 bases between. CDR1 is SGHVS, CDR2 FNYEAQ, per germline. The CDR3 region is CASSLAQTTNTGELFF. CDR3 nucleotides: TGTGCCAGCAGCTTAGCGCAGACTACCAACACCGGGGAGCTGTTTTTT.

The rearrangement links TRBV30 to TRBJ1-2; 7 nucleotides match TRBD1. This CDR3 has 14 amino acids. V shed 1 base, J shed 2 bases, and the junction held 4 bases outside the gene matches. Per germline, CDR1 GTSNPN and CDR2 SVGIG (reference sequence). This chain's CDR3 is CAWSGTGQNYGYTF. The DNA of the CDR3 is TGTGCCTGGAGTGGCACGGGACAGAACTATGGCTACACCTTC.

This sequence joins TRBV9 and TRBJ1-2; perhaps TRBD1 as D (5 bases). Germline assignment: CDR1 SGDLS and CDR2 YYNGEE. The CDR3 contains 13 residues. Trimming removed 0 bases at V and 7 bases at J, with 10 bases between. The CDR3: CASSVVQGAGYTF. The DNA for the CDR3 is TGTGCCAGCAGCGTAGTTCAGGGTGCTGGCTACACCTTC.

This clone occurred once. The rearrangement uses TRBV7-9 and TRBJ2-1; 9 bases match TRBD2. The germline V gene has CDR1 SEHNR and CDR2 FQNEAQ (reference sequence). Losses at the gene ends were 1 base for V and 9 bases for J; bases not matched to a gene: 10. The CDR3 spans 16 residues. The CDR3 spells CASSLDGGRALSEQFF. CDR3 bases: TGTGCCAGCAGCTTAGACGGCGGGAGGGCCCTAAGTGAGCAGTTCTTC.

This clone was seen only once. The V call is TRBV6-5, the J call TRBJ1-2, with a weak D call TRBD1 (6 bases). This CDR3 spans 13 amino acids. CDR1 and CDR2 from the germline V gene are MNHEY and SVGAGI. Trimming removed 9 bases from V and 0 bases from J, with 11 bases in between. The CDR3 spells CASRQAANYGYTF. CDR3 DNA sequence: TGTGCCAGTCGACAGGCCGCTAACTATGGCTACACCTTC.

The rearrangement joins TRBV29-1 to TRBJ1-1; 7 bases align to TRBD1. With 4 bases clipped from V and 3 bases from J, the junction kept 8 bases outside the gene matches. The germline gives CDR1 SQVTM, CDR2 ANQGSEA. The CDR3 has 14 amino acids. CDR3 DNA sequence: TGCAGCGTTGCGCCGAAGCAGGGGGACACTGAAGCTTTCTTT. Its protein product is CSVAPKQGDTEAFF.

The CDR3 reads CASIDGGGRREAFF. The CDR3 nucleotides read TGTGCCAGTATCGACGGGGGGGGCCGAAGAGAAGCTTTCTTT. The chain is built from TRBV19 and TRBJ1-1; the D gene is possibly TRBD1 (6 bases). This CDR3 is 14 amino acids long. CDR1 is LNHDA, CDR2 SQIVND, per germline (reference sequence). The V and J ends lost 7 bases and 8 bases respectively, with 20 bases between them.

V and J are TRBV5-6 and TRBJ1-5; no clear D. This CDR3 has 12 amino acids. The germline V and J ends were trimmed by 0 bases and 8 bases, with 6 bases remaining between them. Germline V CDR1 and CDR2: SGHDT, YYEEEE. The CDR3: CASSLGAEPQHF. CDR3 sequence (DNA): TGTGCCAGCAGCTTGGGAGCGGAGCCCCAGCATTTT.